This T cell receptor (beta chain) comes out of a study of cytomegalovirus exposure and HLA in healthy donors. Study-wide background: One earlier analysis, a look at 180 million or so T cells, found some 120 million unique TCR beta sequences.

Vbeta (60) and Jbeta (13) primers were used in the PCR. Sequencing used immunoSEQ multiplex PCR; TCRdb keeps in-frame clones, though not all of them. The sample contains approximately 150,000 clones, about three quarters of which appear only once. The germline V gene has CDR1 SEHNR and CDR2 FQNEAQ (reference sequence). The J segment lost 7 bases and the V segment lost 5 bases, leaving 7 bases of the junction unmatched. CDR3 length equals 15 residues. The TCR was taken from a young man in good health and CMV-seropositive. Sequencing was done on a sample of PBMCs. The chain carries TRBV7-9 and TRBJ1-6, with 8 bases fitting TRBD1. The CDR3 spells CASSDVGQGNSPLHF. The CDR3 DNA follows: TGTGCCAGCAGCGACGTCGGACAGGGAAATTCACCCCTCCACTTT.